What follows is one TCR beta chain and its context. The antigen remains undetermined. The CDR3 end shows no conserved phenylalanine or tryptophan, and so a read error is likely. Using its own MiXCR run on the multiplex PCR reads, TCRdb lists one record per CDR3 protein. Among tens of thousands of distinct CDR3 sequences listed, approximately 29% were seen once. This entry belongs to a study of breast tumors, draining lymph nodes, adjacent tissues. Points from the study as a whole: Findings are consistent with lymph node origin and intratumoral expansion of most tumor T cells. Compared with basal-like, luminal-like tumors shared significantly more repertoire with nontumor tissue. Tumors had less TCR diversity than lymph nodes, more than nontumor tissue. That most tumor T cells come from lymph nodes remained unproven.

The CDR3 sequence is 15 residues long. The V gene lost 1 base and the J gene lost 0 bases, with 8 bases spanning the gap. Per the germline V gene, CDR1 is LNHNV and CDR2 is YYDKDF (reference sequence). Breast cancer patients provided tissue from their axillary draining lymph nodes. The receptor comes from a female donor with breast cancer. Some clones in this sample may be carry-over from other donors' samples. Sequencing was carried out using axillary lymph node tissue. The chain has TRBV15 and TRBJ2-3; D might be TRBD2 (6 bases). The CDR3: CATSRGAGSTDTQYS. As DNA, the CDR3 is TGTGCCACCAGCAGAGGAGCGGGCAGCACAGATACGCAGTATTCT.